Below are 2 T cell receptor beta chains sequenced from a single sample in a study of blood T cells in healthy people across ages (dated by TCRdb to between 2015 and 2016). The library relied on 5' RACE. A second PCR of about 6 to 11 cycles was run with a J-beta primer mix and a sample-barcoded 5' primer. TCRdb applied fastp at Q25 and MiXCR to the public reads, then kept only in-frame beta chains. Records with the same CDR3 protein are collapsed into one entry carrying the most frequent genes and DNA. The sample has 1.8 million or so distinct CDR3 sequences on record, approximately 39% of them singletons. More than 20% of the sample rests with the top ten. The sequencing input was blood. The receptors were gathered from a human donor in good health.

The J gene is TRBJ2-1, the V gene TRBV6-6; TRBD2 aligns across 9 bases. This CDR3 contains 14 residues. The germline V gene encodes CDR1 MNHNY and CDR2 SVGAGI (reference sequence). Germline trimming cut 9 bases from V and 8 bases from J; bases unmatched to any gene: 11. The CDR3 nucleotides read TGTGCCAGTCTTCCCGGGACTAGCACCCATGAGCAGTTCTTC. Protein product: CASLPGTSTHEQFF.

The genes are TRBV4-3 and TRBJ1-1; D remains unclear. CDR1 is LGHNA, CDR2 YSLEER, per germline. The V end was cut by 0 bases, the J end by 2 bases, with 13 bases between. This CDR3 has 16 residues. The CDR3, as DNA: TGCGCCAGCAGCCAAGATCCGTTAGGGATTAACACTGAAGCTTTCTTT. The encoded protein is CASSQDPLGINTEAFF.